This TCR beta chain came from a study of T cell repertoires in cytomegalovirus infection. Study-wide results and limits: CMV-specific TCR beta clonotypes restricted by HLA-C were the ones dominating the ex vivo response.

This clonotype appeared a few times. Antigen unknown. Per germline, CDR1 SGHRS and CDR2 YFSETQ. There are 16 residues in the CDR3. Germline trimming cut 3 bases from V and 3 bases from J; bases unmatched to any gene: 9. Each CDR3 protein gets one entry after TCRdb re-called the reads with MiXCR. In the table there are about 830,000 distinct CDR3 sequences, 30% to 35% of which are singletons. The chain has TRBV5-1 and TRBJ1-2, with 9 bases lining up with TRBD1. The clonotype was recovered from a human donor in good health (CMV status not recorded). Some clones in this sample may be carry-over from other donors' samples. Sequenced material: cultured CD8+ T cells from PBMCs, taken from culture after CMV antigen stimulation. The CDR3 loop is CASSSEQGAQDYGYTF. Written as DNA, the CDR3 is TGCGCCAGCAGCTCGGAACAGGGGGCGCAGGACTATGGCTACACCTTC.